This entry is about one TCR beta chain. This sample stems from a study of blood T cell repertoires in COVID-19. Original methodology: Quantification of nucleated cells was approximated via reference gene primer amplification. Assay used: immunoSEQ multiplex PCR; TCRdb lists only in-frame clones, some missing. V and J calls and clone size are copied from that table; D and trimming were computed from the DNA. The sample lists some 320,000 clones, roughly 88% occurring once. Germline V gene sequence: CDR1 MGHRA, CDR2 YSYEKL. CDR3 length equals 15 residues. With 4 bases clipped from V and 1 base from J, the junction kept 4 bases outside the gene matches.

The clonotype comes from a woman between 25 and 40 years old who had recovered from COVID-19. The specimen was peripheral blood. This chain uses TRBV4-1 with TRBJ2-3, with 8 bases lining up with TRBD1. The CDR3: CASSPQGAGTDTQYF. The CDR3 nucleotides are TGCGCCAGCAGCCCCCAGGGGGCCGGCACAGATACGCAGTATTTT.